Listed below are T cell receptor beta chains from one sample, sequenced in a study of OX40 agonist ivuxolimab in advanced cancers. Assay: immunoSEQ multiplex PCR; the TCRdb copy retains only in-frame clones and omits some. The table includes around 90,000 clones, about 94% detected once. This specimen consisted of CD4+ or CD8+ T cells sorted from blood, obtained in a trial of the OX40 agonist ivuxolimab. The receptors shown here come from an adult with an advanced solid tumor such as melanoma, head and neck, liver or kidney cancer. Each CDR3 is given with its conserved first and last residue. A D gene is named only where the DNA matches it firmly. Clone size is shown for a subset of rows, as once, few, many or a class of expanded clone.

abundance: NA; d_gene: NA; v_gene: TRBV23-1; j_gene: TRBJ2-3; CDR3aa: CASPPSVPEGTDTQYF; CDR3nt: TGCGCCAGCCCCCCTTCAGTGCCCGAGGGCACAGATACGCAGTATTTT
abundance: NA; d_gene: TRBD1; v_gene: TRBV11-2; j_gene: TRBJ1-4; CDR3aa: CASSLDRIQGEWSKLFF; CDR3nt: TGTGCCAGCAGCTTAGATCGGATACAGGGGGAATGGTCAAAACTGTTTTTT
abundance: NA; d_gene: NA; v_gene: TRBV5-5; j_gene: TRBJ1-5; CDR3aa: CASSRDGGRQPQHF; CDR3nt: TGTGCCAGCAGCCGGGACGGGGGACGTCAGCCCCAGCATTTT
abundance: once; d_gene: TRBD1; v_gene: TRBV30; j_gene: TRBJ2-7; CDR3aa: CAWSRDSHEQYF; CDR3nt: TGTGCCTGGAGTCGGGACAGCCACGAGCAGTACTTC
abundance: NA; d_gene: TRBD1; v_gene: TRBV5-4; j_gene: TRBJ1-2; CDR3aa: CASSLGQGAYGYTF; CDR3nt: TGTGCCAGCAGCTTGGGGCAGGGGGCATATGGCTACACCTTC
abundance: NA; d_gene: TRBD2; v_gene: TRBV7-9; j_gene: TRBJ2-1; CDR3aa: CASSLGRGLAGGNEQFF; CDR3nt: TGTGCCAGCAGCTTAGGTCGCGGGCTAGCGGGAGGCAATGAGCAGTTCTTC
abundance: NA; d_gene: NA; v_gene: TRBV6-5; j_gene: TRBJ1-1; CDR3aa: CASSPPPPGYEAFF; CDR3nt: TGTGCCAGCAGTCCCCCCCCGCCGGGTTATGAAGCTTTCTTT
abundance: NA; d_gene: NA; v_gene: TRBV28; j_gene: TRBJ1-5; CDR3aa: CASRGSLGTPQSVGSPPQHF; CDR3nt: TGTGCCAGCAGGGGAAGCCTCGGGACACCGCAATCAGTTGGTTCTCCGCCCCAGCATTTT
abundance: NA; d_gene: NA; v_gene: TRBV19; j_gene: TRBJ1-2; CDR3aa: CASIATGSANYGYTF; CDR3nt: TGTGCCAGTATCGCCACAGGCTCAGCTAACTATGGCTACACCTTC
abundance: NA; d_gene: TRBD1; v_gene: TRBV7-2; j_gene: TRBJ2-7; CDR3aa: CASSLTGGEQYF; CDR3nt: TGTGCCAGCAGCTTGACAGGGGGCGAGCAGTACTTC
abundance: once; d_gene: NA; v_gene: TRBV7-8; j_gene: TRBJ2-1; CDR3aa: CASSLVTGWYNEQFF; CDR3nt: TGTGCCAGCAGCTTAGTAACAGGGTGGTACAATGAGCAGTTCTTC
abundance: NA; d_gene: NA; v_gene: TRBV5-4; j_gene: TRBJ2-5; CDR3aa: CASSLTAREETQYF; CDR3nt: TGTGCCAGCAGCTTGACAGCCAGGGAAGAGACCCAGTACTTC